This is a list of T cell receptor beta chains from one sample in a study of T cell responses to AZD1222 COVID-19 vaccine. Assay used: immunoSEQ multiplex PCR; TCRdb lists only in-frame clones, some missing. The sample lists about 73,000 clones, over 60% seen once, with less than 50% in the top ten. Here the sequenced sample was peripheral blood, taken 28 days after the second AZD1222 dose. All receptors come from an adult who received the AZD1222 COVID-19 vaccine. The CDR3 runs from the conserved cysteine through the conserved F or W. A D gene is named only where the DNA matches it firmly. For some rows the clone size is stated as once, few or many, or as a class when expanded; others skip it.

j_call d_call v_call clone_size cdr3_aa cdr3_nt
TRBJ1-6 TRBD1 TRBV27 . CASSIRDRGVAPLHF TGTGCCAGCAGTATCCGGGACAGGGGTGTTGCACCCCTCCACTTT
TRBJ2-1 TRBD1 TRBV6-5 once CASISGGREQFF TGTGCCAGCATTTCAGGGGGACGAGAGCAGTTCTTC
TRBJ1-1 . TRBV28 once CASSLNLQREAFF TGTGCCAGCAGTTTAAATCTGCAGCGTGAAGCTTTCTTT
TRBJ2-3 TRBD2 TRBV6-2/TRBV6-3 . CASSYMLAGDDADTQYF TGTGCCAGCAGTTACATGCTAGCGGGAGATGACGCAGATACGCAGTATTTT
TRBJ1-6 . TRBV28 once CASSLGQGGSPLHF TGTGCCAGCAGTTTAGGGCAGGGAGGCTCACCCCTCCACTTT
TRBJ1-3 . TRBV3-1/TRBV3-2 . CASSDSTGNTIYF TGTGCCAGCAGCGACAGTACTGGAAACACCATATATTTT
TRBJ2-5 TRBD2 TRBV28 . CASSHIAGQETQYF TGTGCCAGCAGTCATATAGCGGGACAAGAGACCCAGTACTTC
TRBJ1-5 TRBD1 TRBV28 few CASSRGQGVYQPQHF TGTGCCAGCAGTCGGGGACAGGGCGTCTATCAGCCCCAGCATTTT
TRBJ1-1 TRBD1 TRBV15 few CATSLQTGGGSEAFF TGTGCCACCAGCCTTCAGACAGGGGGAGGTAGTGAAGCTTTCTTT
TRBJ2-3 . TRBV19 . CASSGGLDTYTDTQYF TGTGCCAGTAGTGGGGGGCTGGACACCTACACAGATACGCAGTATTTT
TRBJ2-2 TRBD1 TRBV5-4 few CASSPPGQGNTGELFF TGTGCCAGCAGCCCGCCGGGACAGGGGAACACCGGGGAGCTGTTTTTT
TRBJ2-2 . TRBV12-3/TRBV12-4 . CASRPLGTGELFF TGTGCCAGCAGACCCTTGGGGACCGGGGAGCTGTTTTTT
TRBJ2-3 . TRBV7-3 few CASSSKPRPGLSTDTQYF TGTGCCAGCAGCTCTAAACCCCGCCCGGGGCTTAGCACAGATACGCAGTATTTT
TRBJ2-2 . TRBV6-4 medium-sized CASSDSATGELFF TGTGCCAGCAGTGACTCGGCAACCGGGGAGCTGTTTTTT
TRBJ1-2 . TRBV3-1/TRBV3-2 . CASSQAQGTYGYTF TGTGCCAGCAGCCAAGCCCAGGGGACCTATGGCTACACCTTC
TRBJ2-3 TRBD2 TRBV5-1 once CASSPSLAGESDTQYF TGCGCCAGCAGCCCAAGCTTGGCGGGAGAATCAGATACGCAGTATTTT
TRBJ1-2 TRBD1 TRBV30 . CAWSVQGGYYGYTF TGTGCCTGGAGTGTACAGGGGGGGTACTATGGCTACACCTTC
TRBJ2-3 TRBD2 TRBV7-3 few CASSLGVSSGGPNVGTDTQYF TGTGCCAGCAGCTTAGGGGTGTCGAGCGGGGGGCCTAACGTGGGCACAGATACGCAGTATTTT
TRBJ1-3 . TRBV7-2 . CASSLGRNSGNTIYF TGTGCCAGCAGCTTGGGACGAAACTCTGGAAACACCATATACTTT
TRBJ2-3 . TRBV6-1 few CASSDGNYGGDTQYF TGTGCCAGCAGTGATGGGAATTATGGGGGAGATACGCAGTATTTT
TRBJ2-1 TRBD2 TRBV28 . CASSPTSGSHNEQFF TGTGCCAGCAGCCCGACTAGCGGGAGCCACAATGAGCAGTTCTTC
TRBJ1-6 . TRBV7-2 . CASSLVSGRVAGSPLHF TGTGCCAGCAGCTTAGTGTCCGGCAGGGTGGCTGGATCACCCCTCCACTTT
TRBJ2-3 TRBD2 TRBV6-2/TRBV6-3 once CASSMREHPPDTQYF TGTGCCAGCAGTATGCGGGAGCACCCCCCAGATACGCAGTATTTT
TRBJ2-1 TRBD2 TRBV3-1/TRBV3-2 . CASSKNPASGYNEQFF TGTGCCAGCAGCAAAAACCCGGCTAGCGGCTACAATGAGCAGTTCTTC
TRBJ2-3 TRBD2 TRBV10-3 . CATRVGSGGPDTQYF TGTGCCACCAGGGTTGGGTCGGGAGGGCCAGATACGCAGTATTTT
TRBJ1-2 . TRBV6-4 . CASSAGSGAGGYTF TGTGCCAGCAGTGCCGGATCTGGGGCCGGGGGCTACACCTTC
TRBJ2-2 . TRBV13 once CASSLQPPLRTGELFF TGTGCCAGCAGCTTACAACCGCCCTTGAGAACCGGGGAGCTGTTTTTT
TRBJ1-4 TRBD1 TRBV28 . CASSPNRGYNEKLFF TGTGCCAGCAGTCCGAACAGGGGGTATAATGAAAAACTGTTTTTT
TRBJ2-1 . TRBV7-2 . CASSRGGPINEQFF TGTGCCAGCAGCCGCGGGGGCCCGATCAATGAGCAGTTCTTC
TRBJ2-3 TRBD2 TRBV30 . CAWRAGTSGTDTQYF TGTGCCTGGAGGGCCGGGACTAGCGGCACAGATACGCAGTATTTT
TRBJ1-5 . TRBV5-1 . CASSLGPNQPQHF TGCGCCAGCAGCTTGGGACCTAATCAGCCCCAGCATTTT
TRBJ1-3 TRBD1 TRBV7-9 few CASSQGTAFSGNTIYF TGTGCCAGCAGCCAGGGGACAGCCTTTTCTGGAAACACCATATATTTT
TRBJ2-5 TRBD2 TRBV28 . CASSPAPGLAATQYF TGTGCCAGCAGCCCAGCGCCAGGACTAGCGGCGACCCAGTACTTC
TRBJ2-1 . TRBV7-9 . CASSLAPSYNEQFF TGTGCCAGCAGCTTAGCGCCTTCCTACAATGAGCAGTTCTTC
TRBJ2-1 TRBD2 TRBV7-2 . CASSLGRDYEQFF TGTGCCAGCAGCTTAGGCAGGGACTACGAGCAGTTCTTC
TRBJ1-3 TRBD1 TRBV30 . CAWSDRGRLNGNTIYF TGTGCCTGGAGTGACAGGGGGCGGTTGAATGGAAACACCATATATTTT
TRBJ2-1 . TRBV4-2 . CASSQGPPNEQFF TGTGCCAGCAGCCAAGGTCCCCCAAATGAGCAGTTCTTC
TRBJ2-2 . TRBV28 . CASGRIGSGELFF TGTGCCAGCGGGAGGATCGGGTCCGGGGAGCTGTTTTTT
TRBJ2-7 . TRBV30 . CAWSRGGGPFYEQYF TGTGCCTGGAGCCGCGGCGGAGGCCCATTCTACGAGCAGTACTTC
TRBJ2-5 . TRBV7-2 . CASSVSGLQETQYF TGTGCCAGCAGCGTTAGCGGACTACAAGAGACCCAGTACTTC
TRBJ2-7 TRBD1 TRBV28 . CASSGTGAGSYEQYF TGTGCCAGCAGCGGGACAGGGGCGGGCTCCTACGAGCAGTACTTC
TRBJ1-5 . TRBV7-7 . CASSFVRASNQPQHF TGTGCCAGCAGCTTCGTTCGGGCTAGCAATCAGCCCCAGCATTTT
TRBJ2-1 . TRBV28 . CASSLTGTRDEQFF TGTGCCAGCAGCCTAACCGGGACGAGGGATGAGCAGTTCTTC
TRBJ2-2 TRBD1 TRBV18 . CASSLQGNGELFF TGTGCCAGCTCACTACAGGGGAACGGGGAGCTGTTTTTT
TRBJ1-6 . TRBV9 few CASSVGGGAYNSPLHF TGTGCCAGCAGCGTAGGTGGAGGGGCGTATAATTCACCCCTCCACTTT
TRBJ1-2 . TRBV19 . CASSISLGDGYTF TGTGCCAGTAGTATAAGCCTTGGGGATGGCTACACCTTC
TRBJ1-6 TRBD1 TRBV2 . CAGMPGQGQSPLHF TGTGCCGGCATGCCGGGACAGGGGCAATCACCCCTCCACTTT
TRBJ1-6 TRBD1 TRBV25-1 . CASSENDRGYSPLHF TGTGCCAGCAGTGAAAATGACAGGGGTTATTCACCCCTCCACTTT
TRBJ1-3 . TRBV28 . CASQLPYTGDFSGNTIYF TGTGCCAGCCAATTACCGTATACAGGCGATTTCTCTGGAAACACCATATATTTT
TRBJ2-1 . TRBV6-1 once CASSDNGFSYNEQFF TGTGCCAGCAGTGATAATGGGTTCTCCTACAATGAGCAGTTCTTC
TRBJ1-2 . TRBV7-6 . CASSLSSLDDGYTF TGTGCCAGCAGCTTATCATCATTAGACGATGGCTACACCTTC
TRBJ1-5 . TRBV18 . CASSPEGLQQPQHF TGTGCCAGCTCACCTGAGGGGCTACAACAGCCCCAGCATTTT
TRBJ2-1 TRBD1 TRBV6-1 . CASSDRQGTEQFF TGTGCCAGCAGTGATCGACAGGGGACTGAGCAGTTCTTC
TRBJ1-4 . TRBV3-1/TRBV3-2 few CASSQGGRFVTANEKLFF TGTGCCAGCAGCCAAGGGGGGCGATTTGTCACAGCTAATGAAAAACTGTTTTTT